This T cell receptor (beta chain) was observed in a study of tumor-infiltrating lymphocytes in primary liver carcinoma. This clonotype occurred a few times. Germline V gene lookup returns CDR1 MNHEY and CDR2 SVGAGI. The CDR3 contains 15 residues. V gave up 0 bases and J gave up 0 bases, with 8 bases separating them. Unsorted whole blood supplied the blood RNA, and germline DNA was isolated too. A primer in the constant region served to generate TCR beta cDNA from roughly 520 ng of total RNA. For TCR beta, libraries were produced by three nested multiplex PCR rounds using slightly modified ARM-PCR. Investigators reported that the first two PCR rounds, at around 9 cycles each, used TRBV1-TRBV30 forward primers with a C-beta reverse primer. TCRdb itself ran the multiplex PCR reads through MiXCR, one entry per CDR3 protein. The sample lists approximately 210,000 distinct CDR3 sequences; less than 75% were seen once.

Sequencing was done on a sample of peripheral blood. The sequence came from a woman in her sixties or seventies with primary liver carcinoma and hepatitis B virus infection. The chain links TRBV6-5 to TRBJ1-2; TRBD1 is a possible D gene (6 bases). The CDR3 reads CASSYSDRTNYGYTF. The CDR3, as DNA: TGTGCCAGCAGTTACTCAGACAGGACTAACTATGGCTACACCTTC.